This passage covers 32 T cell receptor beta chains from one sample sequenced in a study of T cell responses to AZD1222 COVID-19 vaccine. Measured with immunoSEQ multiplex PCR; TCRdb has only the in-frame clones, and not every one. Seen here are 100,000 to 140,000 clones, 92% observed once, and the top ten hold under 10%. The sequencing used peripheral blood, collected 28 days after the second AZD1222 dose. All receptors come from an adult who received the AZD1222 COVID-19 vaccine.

CDR3 nucleotide sequence: TGTGCCATCACTTCGGGCACCGGGGAGCTGTTTTTT. Amino acids: CAITSGTGELFF. The gene calls are TRBV10-3 and TRBJ2-2; no firm D call. V was trimmed by 7 bases and J by 4 bases, leaving 7 bases between them. The CDR3 covers 12 residues. Germline V gene data show CDR1 as ENHRY and CDR2 as SYGVKD.

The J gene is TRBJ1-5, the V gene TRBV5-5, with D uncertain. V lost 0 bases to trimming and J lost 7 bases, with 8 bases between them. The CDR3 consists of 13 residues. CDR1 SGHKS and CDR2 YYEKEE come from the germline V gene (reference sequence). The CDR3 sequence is CASSLGAGQPQHF. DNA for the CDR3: TGTGCCAGCAGCTTGGGGGCGGGGCAGCCCCAGCATTTT.

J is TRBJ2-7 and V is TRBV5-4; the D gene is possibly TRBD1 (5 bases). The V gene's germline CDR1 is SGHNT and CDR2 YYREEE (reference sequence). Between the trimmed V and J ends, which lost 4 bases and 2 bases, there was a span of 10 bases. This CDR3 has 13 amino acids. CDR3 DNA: TGTGCCAGCAGCCTGGACATAGCCTACGAGCAGTACTTC. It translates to CASSLDIAYEQYF.

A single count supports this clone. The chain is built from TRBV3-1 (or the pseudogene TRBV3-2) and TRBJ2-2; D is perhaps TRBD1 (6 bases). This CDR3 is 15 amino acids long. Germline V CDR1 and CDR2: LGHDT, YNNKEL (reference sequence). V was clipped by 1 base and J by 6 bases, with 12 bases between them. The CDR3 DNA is TGTGCCAGCAGCCAAGCCAGGGGCTGGGCCGGGGAGCTGTTTTTT. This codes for CASSQARGWAGELFF.

The CDR3 region has the DNA TGTGCCAGCAGTGAGAGTCTACCCACAGATACGCAGTATTTT. Its protein is CASSESLPTDTQYF. The chain recombines TRBV2 with TRBJ2-3; D gene uncertain. Trimming took 3 bases from V and 2 from J, leaving 9 bases between them. CDR3 length: 14 amino acids. Germline CDR1 and CDR2: SNHLY and FYNNEI.

The CDR3 DNA reads TGCGCCAGCAGCTTTACGGGATTCTACTCTGAAGCTTTCTTT. Protein: CASSFTGFYSEAFF. The V and J genes are TRBV5-1 and TRBJ1-1, with no clear D. The CDR3 runs to 14 residues. V lost 2 bases and J lost 6, with 14 bases in between. Germline V gene lookup returns CDR1 SGHRS and CDR2 YFSETQ.

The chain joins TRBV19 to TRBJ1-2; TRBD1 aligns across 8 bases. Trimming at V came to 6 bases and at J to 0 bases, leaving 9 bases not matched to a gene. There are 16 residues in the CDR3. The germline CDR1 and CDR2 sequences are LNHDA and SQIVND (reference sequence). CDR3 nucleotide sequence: TGTGCCAGTAGAAGACAGGGGCACAATCCTAACTATGGCTACACCTTC. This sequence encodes CASRRQGHNPNYGYTF.

As DNA, the CDR3 is TGTGCCTGGACCTCCGGGACAGGGGATCAGCCCCAGCATTTT. It codes for CAWTSGTGDQPQHF. V usage is TRBV30 and J usage is TRBJ1-5; 10 bases agree with TRBD1. This CDR3 is built from 14 residues. Trimming cost V 4 bases and J 5 bases; bases outside gene matches: 5. The germline gives CDR1 GTSNPN, CDR2 SVGIG (reference sequence).

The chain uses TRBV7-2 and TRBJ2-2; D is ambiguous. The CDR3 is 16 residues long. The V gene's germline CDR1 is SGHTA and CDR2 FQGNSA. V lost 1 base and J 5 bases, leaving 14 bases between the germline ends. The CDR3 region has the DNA TGTGCCAGCAGCTTAGTTCATTCGAGAACTACCGGGGAGCTGTTTTTT. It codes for CASSLVHSRTTGELFF.

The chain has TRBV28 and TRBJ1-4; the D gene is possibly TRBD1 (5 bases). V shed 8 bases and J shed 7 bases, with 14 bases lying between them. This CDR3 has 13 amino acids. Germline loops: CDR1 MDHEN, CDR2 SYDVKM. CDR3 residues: CASQGVLGEKLFF. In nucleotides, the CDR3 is TGTGCCAGCCAGGGTGTCCTTGGTGAAAAACTGTTTTTT.

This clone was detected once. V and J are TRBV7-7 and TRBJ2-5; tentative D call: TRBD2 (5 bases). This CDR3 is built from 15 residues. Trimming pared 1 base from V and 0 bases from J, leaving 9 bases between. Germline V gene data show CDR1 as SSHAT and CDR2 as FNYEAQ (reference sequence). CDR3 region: CASSLGLAYQETQYF. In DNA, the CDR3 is TGTGCCAGCAGCTTAGGTCTAGCATACCAAGAGACCCAGTACTTC.

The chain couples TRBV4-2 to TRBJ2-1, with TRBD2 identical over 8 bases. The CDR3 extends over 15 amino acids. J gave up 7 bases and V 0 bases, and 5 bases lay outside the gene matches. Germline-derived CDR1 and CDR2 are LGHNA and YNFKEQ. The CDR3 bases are TGTGCCAGCAGCCAAGATAGGAGCGGGGGTAATGAGCAGTTCTTC. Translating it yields CASSQDRSGGNEQFF.

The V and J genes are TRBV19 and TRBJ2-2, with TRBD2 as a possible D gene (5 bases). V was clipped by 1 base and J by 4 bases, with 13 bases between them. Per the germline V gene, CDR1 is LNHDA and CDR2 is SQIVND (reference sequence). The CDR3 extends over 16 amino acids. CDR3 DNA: TGTGCCAGTAGTATAGTTGCCGGGATGGGCACCGGGGAGCTGTTTTTT. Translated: CASSIVAGMGTGELFF.

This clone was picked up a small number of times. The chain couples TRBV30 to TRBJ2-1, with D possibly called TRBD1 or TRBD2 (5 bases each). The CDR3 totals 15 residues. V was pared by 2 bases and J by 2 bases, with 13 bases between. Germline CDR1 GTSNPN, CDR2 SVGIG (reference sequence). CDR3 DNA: TGTGCCTGGAGTAAGAGGGGAGCGACCTACAATGAGCAGTTCTTC. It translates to CAWSKRGATYNEQFF.

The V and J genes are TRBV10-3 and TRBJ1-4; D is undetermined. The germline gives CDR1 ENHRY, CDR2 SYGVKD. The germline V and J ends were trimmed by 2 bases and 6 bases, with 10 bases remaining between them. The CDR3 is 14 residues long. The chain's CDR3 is CAISETPLDEKLFF. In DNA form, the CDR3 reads TGTGCCATCAGTGAGACCCCTTTGGATGAAAAACTGTTTTTT.

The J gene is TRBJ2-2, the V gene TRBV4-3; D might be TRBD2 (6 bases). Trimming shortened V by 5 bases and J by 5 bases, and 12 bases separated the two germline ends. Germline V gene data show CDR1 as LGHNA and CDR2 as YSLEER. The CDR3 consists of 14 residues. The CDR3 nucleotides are TGCGCCAGCAGCTCCCACCGGGGGACCGGGGAGCTGTTTTTT. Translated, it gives CASSSHRGTGELFF.

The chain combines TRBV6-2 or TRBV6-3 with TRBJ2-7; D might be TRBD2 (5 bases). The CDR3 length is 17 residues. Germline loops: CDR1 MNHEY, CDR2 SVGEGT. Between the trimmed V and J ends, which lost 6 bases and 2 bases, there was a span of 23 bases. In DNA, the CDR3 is TGTGCCAGCAGCCCTACCGGGCGGGCGCGTCCCACCTACGAGCAGTACTTC. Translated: CASSPTGRARPTYEQYF.

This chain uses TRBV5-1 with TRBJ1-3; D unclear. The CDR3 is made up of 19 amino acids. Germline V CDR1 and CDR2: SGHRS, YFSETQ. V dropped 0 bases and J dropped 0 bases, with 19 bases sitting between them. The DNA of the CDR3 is TGCGCCAGCAGCTTGGAATCCTTCGCCGGACTGAGCTCTGGAAACACCATATATTTT. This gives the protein CASSLESFAGLSSGNTIYF.

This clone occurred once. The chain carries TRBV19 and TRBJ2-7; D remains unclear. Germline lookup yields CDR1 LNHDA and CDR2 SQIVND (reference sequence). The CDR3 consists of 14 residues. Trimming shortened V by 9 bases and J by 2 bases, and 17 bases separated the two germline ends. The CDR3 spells CASANPSSPYEQYF. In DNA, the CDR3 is TGTGCCAGCGCAAATCCATCCTCCCCCTACGAGCAGTACTTC.

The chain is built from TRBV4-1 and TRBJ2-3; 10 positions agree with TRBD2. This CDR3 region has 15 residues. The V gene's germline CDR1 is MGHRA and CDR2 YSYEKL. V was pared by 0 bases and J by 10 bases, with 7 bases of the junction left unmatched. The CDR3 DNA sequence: TGCGCCAGCAGCCAAGATGGGCAGAGCGGGGGGGCGCAGTATTTT. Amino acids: CASSQDGQSGGAQYF.

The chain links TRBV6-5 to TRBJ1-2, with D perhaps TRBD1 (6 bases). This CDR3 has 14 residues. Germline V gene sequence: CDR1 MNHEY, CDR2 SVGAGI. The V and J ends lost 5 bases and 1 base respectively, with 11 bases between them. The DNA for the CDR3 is TGTGCCAGCAGTACATCGGACAGTAACTATGGCTACACCTTC. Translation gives CASSTSDSNYGYTF.

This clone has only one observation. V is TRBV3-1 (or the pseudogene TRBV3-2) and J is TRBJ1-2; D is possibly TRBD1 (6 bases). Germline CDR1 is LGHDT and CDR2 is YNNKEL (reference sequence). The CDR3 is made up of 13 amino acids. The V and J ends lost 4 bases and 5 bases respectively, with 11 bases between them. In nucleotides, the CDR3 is TGTGCCAGCAGCCTAGGACAGACGTATGGCTACACCTTC. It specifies CASSLGQTYGYTF.

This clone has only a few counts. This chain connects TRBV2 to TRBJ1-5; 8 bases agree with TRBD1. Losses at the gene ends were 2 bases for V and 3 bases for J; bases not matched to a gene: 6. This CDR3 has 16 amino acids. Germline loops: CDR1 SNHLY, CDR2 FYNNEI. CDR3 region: CASSEKDRGYNQPQHF. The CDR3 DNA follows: TGTGCCAGCAGTGAAAAAGACAGGGGCTACAATCAGCCCCAGCATTTT.

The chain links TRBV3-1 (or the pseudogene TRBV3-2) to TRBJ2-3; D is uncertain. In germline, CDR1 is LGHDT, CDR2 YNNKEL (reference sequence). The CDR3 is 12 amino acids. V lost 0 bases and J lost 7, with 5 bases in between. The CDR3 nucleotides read TGTGCCAGCAGCCAAGATCGCCATACGCAGTATTTT. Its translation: CASSQDRHTQYF.

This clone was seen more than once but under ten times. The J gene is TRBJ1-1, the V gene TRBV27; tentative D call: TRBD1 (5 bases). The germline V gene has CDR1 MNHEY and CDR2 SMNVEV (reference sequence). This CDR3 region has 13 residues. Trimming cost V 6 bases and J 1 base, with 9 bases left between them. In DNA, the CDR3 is TGTGCCAGCAGCCAGACAGCGAACACTGAAGCTTTCTTT. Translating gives CASSQTANTEAFF.

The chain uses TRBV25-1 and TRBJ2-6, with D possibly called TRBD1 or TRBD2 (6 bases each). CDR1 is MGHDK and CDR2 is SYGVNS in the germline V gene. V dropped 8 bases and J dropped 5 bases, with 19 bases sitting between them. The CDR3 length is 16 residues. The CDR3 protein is CASSRGAGFRANVLTF. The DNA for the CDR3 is TGTGCCAGCTCGAGGGGGGCAGGGTTTCGGGCCAACGTCCTGACTTTC.

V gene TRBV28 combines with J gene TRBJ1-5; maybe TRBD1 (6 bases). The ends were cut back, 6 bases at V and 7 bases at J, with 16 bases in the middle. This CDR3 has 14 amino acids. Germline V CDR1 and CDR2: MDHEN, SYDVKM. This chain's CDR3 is CASSPRQTGQPQHF. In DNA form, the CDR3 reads TGTGCCAGCAGCCCTAGACAAACAGGGCAGCCCCAGCATTTT.

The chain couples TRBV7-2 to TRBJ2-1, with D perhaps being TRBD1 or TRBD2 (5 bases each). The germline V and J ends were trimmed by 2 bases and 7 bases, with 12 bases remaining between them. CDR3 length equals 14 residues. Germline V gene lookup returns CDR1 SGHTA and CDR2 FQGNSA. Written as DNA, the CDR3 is TGTGCCAGCAGCTTATCAACGGGGACGAATGAGCAGTTCTTC. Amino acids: CASSLSTGTNEQFF.

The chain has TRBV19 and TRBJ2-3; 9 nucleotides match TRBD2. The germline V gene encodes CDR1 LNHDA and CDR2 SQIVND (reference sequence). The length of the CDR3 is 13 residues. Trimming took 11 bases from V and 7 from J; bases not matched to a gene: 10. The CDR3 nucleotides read TGTGCCTCTGCGGGAGGGCCAATACATACGCAGTATTTT. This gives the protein CASAGGPIHTQYF.

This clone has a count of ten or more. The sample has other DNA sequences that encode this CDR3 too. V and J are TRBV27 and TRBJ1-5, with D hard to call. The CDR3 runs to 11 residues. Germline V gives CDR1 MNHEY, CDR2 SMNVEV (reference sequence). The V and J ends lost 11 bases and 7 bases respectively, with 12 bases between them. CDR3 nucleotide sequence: TGTGCCCTCAGGTTCGGGCAGCCCCAGCATTTT. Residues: CALRFGQPQHF.

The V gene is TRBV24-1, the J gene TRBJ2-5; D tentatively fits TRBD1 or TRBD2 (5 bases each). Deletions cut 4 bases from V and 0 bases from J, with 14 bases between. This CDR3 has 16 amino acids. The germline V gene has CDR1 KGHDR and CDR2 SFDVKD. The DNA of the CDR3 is TGTGCCACCAGTGAACAGGACGGCGGGTACCAAGAGACCCAGTACTTC. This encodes CATSEQDGGYQETQYF.

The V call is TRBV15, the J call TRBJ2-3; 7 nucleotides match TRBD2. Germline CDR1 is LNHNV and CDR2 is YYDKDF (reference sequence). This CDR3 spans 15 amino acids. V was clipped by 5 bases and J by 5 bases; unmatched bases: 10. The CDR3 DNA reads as TGTGCCACCAGCGCAGTTGGGGGGGGAGGAGATACGCAGTATTTT. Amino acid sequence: CATSAVGGGGDTQYF.